This T cell receptor (beta chain) derives from a study of shared T cell receptors in the human thymus. The CDR3 runs 18 residues. Trimming took 8 bases from V and 0 from J, leaving 24 bases between them. The germline V gene has CDR1 MNHEY and CDR2 SMNVEV (reference sequence). Libraries were prepared by immunoSEQ multiplex PCR; TCRdb keeps only in-frame clonotypes and omits some of them. The data contain hundreds of thousands of clones, approximately 87% of them singletons. These data also formed part of another study, on human thymus T cells. That paper notes: Those donating were healthy Finnish infants in corrective surgery for congenital heart defects. Thymus was obtained from resections taken during corrective heart surgery. Gene usage for V and J segments appeared biased in thymic and blood repertoires. Unrelated individuals were reported by related research to share highly overlapping thymic repertoires.

Material: thymocytes. The sequence came from a boy younger than two with a congenital heart defect. V is TRBV27 and J is TRBJ2-3, with TRBD2 as a possible D gene (5 bases). CDR3: CASRTNALRRRSTDTQYF. The CDR3 nucleotides are TGTGCCAGCCGCACGAACGCCCTAAGGAGGCGTAGCACAGATACGCAGTATTTT.